Sequencing of this T cell receptor (beta chain) was carried out in a study of human T cells and chemical hapten exposure. Across the whole study: Upper back patch tests used 0.01% DPC, scored after 6 days. Study observations and caveats: Having alopecia, donors may respond immunologically unlike healthy people.

This clonotype was detected only a few times. Its specificity is unknown. TCRdb re-called the RACE reads through MiXCR, storing one row per CDR3 protein. This sample yields approximately 77,000 distinct CDR3 sequences, of which 12% to 15% are seen a single time; roughly 4.8% belongs to the top ten. From germline, CDR1 is ENHRY and CDR2 SYGVKD. There are 13 residues in the CDR3. V lost 11 bases and J 2 bases, leaving 16 bases between the germline ends. Time point noted: pre-sensitization, week 0. Treatment defined: therapeutic diphenylcyclopropenone sensitization with weekly scalp DPC. The specimen was whole blood, collected in connection with sensitization to the hapten diphenylcyclopropenone (DPC). The chain links TRBV10-3 to TRBJ2-7, with D tentatively TRBD1 (6 bases). The sequence came from a woman in her 50s with alopecia areata. Some clones in this sample may be carry-over from other donors' samples. Here the CDR3 DNA reads TGTGCCTCAGCTACGACAGGAGCCTACGAGCAGTACTTC. Protein: CASATTGAYEQYF.